The TCR beta chain described here comes from a study of beta chain features in type 1 diabetes. Trimming stripped 2 bases from V and 1 base from J, with 5 bases between. In germline, CDR1 is LNHDA, CDR2 SQIVND (reference sequence). This CDR3 region has 13 residues. The whole isolated RNA underwent reverse transcription, so sequencing captured expressed TCRB transcripts. The protocol was immunoSEQ multiplex PCR, while the TCRdb copy is restricted to in-frame clones and leaves out a portion. The top ten hold more than 0.045% of the sample, which has under 550,000 clones, approximately 10% seen once. This TCR derives from a woman aged 18-30 years in good health. V and J are TRBV19 and TRBJ1-1; D ambiguous. Sequenced material: naive CD4+ T cells from blood. CDR3 DNA: TGTGCCAGTAGTATATGGCAGAACACTGAAGCTTTCTTT. It translates to CASSIWQNTEAFF.